The 5 T cell receptor beta chains below all came from one sample that was sequenced in a study of shared clonotypes between healthy human individuals (TCRdb year 2020). CD8 naive samples were CD45RO-negative cells positively selected for CCR7, giving a CD45RA+CCR7+ population that excluded TemRA cells. Library generation was performed with the immunoSEQ multiplex PCR assay. TCRdb provides this immuneACCESS table in a form limited to in-frame rearrangements. Some clones are lacking; in checked studies, under half of them reflect an unresolved V gene, and why the rest are absent is not known. A total of some 2.1 million clones appear in this sample, 93% of them only once. The ten largest clonotypes hold less than 2% of the sample. Material for sequencing was naive CD8+ T cells from PBMCs. The cell subset or site label on this specimen signifies: CD45RA+CCR7+. The receptors were sampled from a young man in good health. Some clones in this sample may be carry-over from other donors' samples.

The chain recombines TRBV19 with TRBJ1-1, with D perhaps TRBD1 (6 bases). With 6 bases removed from V and 4 bases from J, the gap between germline ends came to 15 bases. CDR1 and CDR2 (germline): LNHDA, SQIVND (reference sequence). The CDR3 is made up of 14 amino acids. The chain's CDR3 is CASSLDRWGTEAFF. CDR3 nucleotides: TGTGCCAGTAGCCTCGACAGGTGGGGCACTGAAGCTTTCTTT. Full variable domain (remainder filled in from reference TRBV19 and TRBJ1-1): DGGITQSPKYLFRKEGQNVTLSCEQNLNHDAMYWYRQDPGQGLRLIYYSQIVNDFQKGDIAEGYSVSREKKESFPLTVTSAQKNPTAFYLCASSLDRWGTEAFFGQGTRLTVV.

This chain uses TRBV5-1 with TRBJ2-7; 9 nucleotides line up with TRBD1. Germline lookup yields CDR1 SGHRS and CDR2 YFSETQ. V trimming: 0 bases; J trimming: 5 bases; junction bases outside the gene matches: 3. The CDR3 totals 14 residues. Here the CDR3 DNA reads TGCGCCAGCAGCTTGGAGGGACAGGGCGACGAGCAGTACTTC. Residues: CASSLEGQGDEQYF.

This clone has only one observation. Other DNA sequences from this sample encode an identical CDR3 as well. V usage is TRBV27 and J usage is TRBJ1-5, with D perhaps TRBD1 (5 bases). There are 16 residues in the CDR3. CDR1 MNHEY and CDR2 SMNVEV come from the germline V gene (reference sequence). The V and J ends lost 5 bases and 0 bases respectively, with 14 bases between them. The CDR3, as DNA: TGTGCCAGCAGTCCGTCGGCAGGGAATAGCAATCAGCCCCAGCATTTT. Its protein product is CASSPSAGNSNQPQHF.

The genes are TRBV11-2 and TRBJ1-1, with no clear D. The CDR3 runs to 13 residues. With 5 bases removed from V and 1 base from J, the gap between germline ends came to 8 bases. Germline CDR1 and CDR2: SGHAT and FQNNGV. CDR3 region: CASSVTRNTEAFF. In DNA form, the CDR3 reads TGTGCCAGCAGCGTTACAAGGAACACTGAAGCTTTCTTT.

This clone was found a few times. This chain joins TRBV29-1 and TRBJ1-4; perhaps TRBD1 as D (6 bases). CDR1 is SQVTM and CDR2 is ANQGSEA in the germline V gene. Trimming stripped 4 bases from V and 0 bases from J, with 12 bases between. This CDR3 has 15 amino acids. In DNA, the CDR3 is TGCAGCGTTGGCCGCACAGGGTCAACTAATGAAAAACTGTTTTTT. Its protein product is CSVGRTGSTNEKLFF.